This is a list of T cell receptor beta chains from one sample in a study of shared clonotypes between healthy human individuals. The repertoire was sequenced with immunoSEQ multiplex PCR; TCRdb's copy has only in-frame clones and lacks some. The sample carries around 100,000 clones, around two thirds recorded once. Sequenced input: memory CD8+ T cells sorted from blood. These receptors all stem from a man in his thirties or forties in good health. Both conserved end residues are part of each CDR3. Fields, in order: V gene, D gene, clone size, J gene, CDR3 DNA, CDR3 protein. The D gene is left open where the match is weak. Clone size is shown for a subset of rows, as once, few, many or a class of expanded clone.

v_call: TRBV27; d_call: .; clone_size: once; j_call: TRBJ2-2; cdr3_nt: TGTGCCAGCAGTCACGGTGGAACCGGGGAGCTGTTTTTT; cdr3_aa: CASSHGGTGELFF
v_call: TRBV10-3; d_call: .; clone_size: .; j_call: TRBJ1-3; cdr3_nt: TGTGCCATCAGTGAACGGGGAGCTGGAAACACCATATATTTT; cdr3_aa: CAISERGAGNTIYF
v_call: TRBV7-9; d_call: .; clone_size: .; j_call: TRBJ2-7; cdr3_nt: TGTGCCAGCAGCTTTCAATCCTACGAGCAGTACTTC; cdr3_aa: CASSFQSYEQYF
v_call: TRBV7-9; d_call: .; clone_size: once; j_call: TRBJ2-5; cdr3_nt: TGTGCCAGCACCGATGGGACGCGGGAGACCCAGTACTTC; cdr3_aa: CASTDGTRETQYF
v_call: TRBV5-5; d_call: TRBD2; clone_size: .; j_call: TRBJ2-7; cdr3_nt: TGTGCCAGCAGCCCGCGGACTAGCGGGACCCTATCCTACGAGCAGTACTTC; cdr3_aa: CASSPRTSGTLSYEQYF
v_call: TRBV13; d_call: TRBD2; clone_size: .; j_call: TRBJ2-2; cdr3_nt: TGTGCCAGCAGCCCGAAGACTAGCGGACCCACCGGGGAGCTGTTTTTT; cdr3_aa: CASSPKTSGPTGELFF
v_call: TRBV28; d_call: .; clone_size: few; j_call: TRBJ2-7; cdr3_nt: TGTGCCAGCAGTTTTGCGGACTACGAGCAGTACTTC; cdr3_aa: CASSFADYEQYF
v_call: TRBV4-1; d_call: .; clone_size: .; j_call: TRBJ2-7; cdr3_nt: TGCGCCAGCAGCCAAGGACGAGAGCAGTACTTC; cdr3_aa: CASSQGREQYF
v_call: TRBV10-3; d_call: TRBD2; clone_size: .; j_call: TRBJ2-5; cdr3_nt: TGTGCCATCAGTGAGTCGAGGCTAGCGGATCCCTTCCAAGAGACCCAGTACTTC; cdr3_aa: CAISESRLADPFQETQYF
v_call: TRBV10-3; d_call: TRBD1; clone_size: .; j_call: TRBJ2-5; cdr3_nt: TGTGCCACCACGGACAGGGATGGACAGACCCAGTACTTC; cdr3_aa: CATTDRDGQTQYF
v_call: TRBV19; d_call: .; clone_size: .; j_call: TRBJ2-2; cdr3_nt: TGTGCCAGTAGTATAGGACTTAACACCGGGGAGCTGTTTTTT; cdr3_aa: CASSIGLNTGELFF
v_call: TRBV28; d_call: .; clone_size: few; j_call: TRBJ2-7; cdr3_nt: TGTGCCAGTTGCGGGACAGACTACGAGCAGTACTTC; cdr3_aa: CASCGTDYEQYF
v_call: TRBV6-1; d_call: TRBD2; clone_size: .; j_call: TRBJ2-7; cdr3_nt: TGTGCCAGCAGTCAAACCGGGACTAGCGGCTACGAGCAGTACTTC; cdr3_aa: CASSQTGTSGYEQYF
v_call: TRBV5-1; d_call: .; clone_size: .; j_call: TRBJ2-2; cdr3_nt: TGCGCCAGTTCACATCGATCGGGACTCAATTTGGGGGAGCTGTTTTTT; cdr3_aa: CASSHRSGLNLGELFF
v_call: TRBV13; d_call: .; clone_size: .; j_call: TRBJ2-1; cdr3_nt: TGTGCCAGCAGCTTAGGCTCCCCAGGGGTCGATGAGCAGTTCTTC; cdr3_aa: CASSLGSPGVDEQFF
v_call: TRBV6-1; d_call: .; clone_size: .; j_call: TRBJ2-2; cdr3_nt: TGTGCCAGCAGTGAATCTTTGCGCGGGGAGCTGTTTTTT; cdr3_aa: CASSESLRGELFF
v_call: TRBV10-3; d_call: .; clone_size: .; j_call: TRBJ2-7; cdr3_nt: TGTGCCATCAGGACAGGTCTCGGCGAGCAGTACTTC; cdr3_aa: CAIRTGLGEQYF
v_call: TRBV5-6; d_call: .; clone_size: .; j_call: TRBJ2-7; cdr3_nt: TGTGCCAGCAGCTTGGCCGTGGTAGCCTTGGGGGTATACGAGCAGTACTTC; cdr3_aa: CASSLAVVALGVYEQYF
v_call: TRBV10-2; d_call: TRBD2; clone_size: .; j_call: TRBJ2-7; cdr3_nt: TGCGCCAGCAGTGCTCTAGCGGGAGCTTACGAGCAGTACTTC; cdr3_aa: CASSALAGAYEQYF
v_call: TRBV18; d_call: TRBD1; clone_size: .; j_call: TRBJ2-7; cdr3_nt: TGTGCCAGCTCGTCCGGGACAGGGTCCTACGAGCAGTACTTC; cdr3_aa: CASSSGTGSYEQYF
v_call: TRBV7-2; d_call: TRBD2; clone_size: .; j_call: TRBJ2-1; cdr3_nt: TGTGCCAGCAGTAGGTGGGGGATAGCGGGAGCTGGTTACAATGAGCAGTTCTTC; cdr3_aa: CASSRWGIAGAGYNEQFF
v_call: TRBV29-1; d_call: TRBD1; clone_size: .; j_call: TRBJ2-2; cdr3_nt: TGCAGCGCGAGGGCCCGGGACAGGGGTAACACCGGGGAGCTGTTTTTT; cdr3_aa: CSARARDRGNTGELFF
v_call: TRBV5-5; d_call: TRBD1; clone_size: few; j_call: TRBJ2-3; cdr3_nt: TGTGCCAGCAGCTTCGGACAGGGGGTAGACACAGATACGCAGTATTTT; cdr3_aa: CASSFGQGVDTDTQYF
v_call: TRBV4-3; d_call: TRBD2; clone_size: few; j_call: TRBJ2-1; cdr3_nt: TGCGCCAGCAGCCAAGATCGAGCGGGAAGCGGCTACAATGAGCAGTTCTTC; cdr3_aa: CASSQDRAGSGYNEQFF
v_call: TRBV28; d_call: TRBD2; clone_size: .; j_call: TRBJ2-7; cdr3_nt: TGTGCCAGCAGCCACAGCTCTAGCGGGAGTTACGAGCAGTACTTC; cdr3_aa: CASSHSSSGSYEQYF
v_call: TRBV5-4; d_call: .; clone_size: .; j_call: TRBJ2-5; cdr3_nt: TGTGCCAGCAGCCCTCCCGGGTACCAAGAGACCCAGTACTTC; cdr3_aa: CASSPPGYQETQYF
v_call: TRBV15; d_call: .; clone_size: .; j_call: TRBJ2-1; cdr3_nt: TGTGCCACCAGCAGAAACCACAATGAGCAGTTCTTC; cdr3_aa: CATSRNHNEQFF
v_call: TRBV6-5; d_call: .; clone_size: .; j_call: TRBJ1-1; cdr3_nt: TGTGCCAGCTTGAGCGGACACCTGAACACTGAAGCTTTCTTT; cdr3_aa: CASLSGHLNTEAFF
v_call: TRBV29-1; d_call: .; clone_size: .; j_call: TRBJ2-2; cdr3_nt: TGCAGCGGTGCCAGGGGAAAGAACACCGGGGAGCTGTTTTTT; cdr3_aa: CSGARGKNTGELFF
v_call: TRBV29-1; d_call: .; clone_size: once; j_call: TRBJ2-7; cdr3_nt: TGCAGCGTCGGCAGGGGCTACGAGCAGTACTTC; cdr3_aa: CSVGRGYEQYF
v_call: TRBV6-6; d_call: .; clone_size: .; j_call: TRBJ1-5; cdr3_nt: TGTGCCAGCACCACGGACCCGGGGTACCAGCCCCAGCATTTT; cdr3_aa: CASTTDPGYQPQHF
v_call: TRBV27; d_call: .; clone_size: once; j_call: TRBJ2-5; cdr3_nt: TGTGCCAGCAGTTCGGCGGGGCGCCAAGAGACCCAGTACTTC; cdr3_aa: CASSSAGRQETQYF
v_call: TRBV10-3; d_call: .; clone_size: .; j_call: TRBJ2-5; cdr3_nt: TGTGCCATCAGTGAGTCGAAGGGGACTCAAGAGACCCAGTACTTC; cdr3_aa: CAISESKGTQETQYF
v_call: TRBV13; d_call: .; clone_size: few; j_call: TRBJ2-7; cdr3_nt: TGTGCCAGCAGCTTATCCGGGGCCCTAACCTACGAGCAGTACTTC; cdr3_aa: CASSLSGALTYEQYF
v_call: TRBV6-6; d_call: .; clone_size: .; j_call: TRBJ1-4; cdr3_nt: TGTGCCAGCAGAGGGGGGCAGCAGGCTAATGAAAAACTGTTTTTT; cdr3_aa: CASRGGQQANEKLFF
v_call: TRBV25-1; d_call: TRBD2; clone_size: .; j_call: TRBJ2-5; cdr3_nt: TGTGCCAGCAATCGAGCTAGCGGACAAGAGACCCAGTACTTC; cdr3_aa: CASNRASGQETQYF
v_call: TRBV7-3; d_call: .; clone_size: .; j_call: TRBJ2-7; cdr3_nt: TGTGCCAGCAGCCCCCGGGTCCCAAACTCCCACTACGAGCAGTACTTC; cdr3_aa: CASSPRVPNSHYEQYF
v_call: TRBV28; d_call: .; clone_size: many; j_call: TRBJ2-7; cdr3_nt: TGTGCCAGCAGCCCCTACCACGAGCAGTACTTC; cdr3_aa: CASSPYHEQYF
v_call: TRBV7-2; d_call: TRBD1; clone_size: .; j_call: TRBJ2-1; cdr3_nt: TGTGCCAGCAGCACCCGACAGGGGAATGAGCAGTTCTTC; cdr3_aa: CASSTRQGNEQFF
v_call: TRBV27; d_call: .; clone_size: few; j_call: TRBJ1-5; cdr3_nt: TGTGCCAGCAGTTTAAGGGGGGGCAATCAGCCCCAGCATTTT; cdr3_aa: CASSLRGGNQPQHF
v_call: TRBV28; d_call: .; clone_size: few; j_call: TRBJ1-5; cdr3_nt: TGTGCCAGCAGTTTACGGTACGCCCAGCATTTT; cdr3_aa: CASSLRYAQHF
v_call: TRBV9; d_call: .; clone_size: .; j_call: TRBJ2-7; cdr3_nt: TGTGCCAGCAGCGTCTCAGGGTCCGAGCAGTACTTC; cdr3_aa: CASSVSGSEQYF
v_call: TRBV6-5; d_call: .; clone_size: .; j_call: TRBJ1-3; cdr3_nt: TGTGCCAGCAGTTTGGACTGGACCTCTGGAAACACCATATATTTT; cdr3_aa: CASSLDWTSGNTIYF